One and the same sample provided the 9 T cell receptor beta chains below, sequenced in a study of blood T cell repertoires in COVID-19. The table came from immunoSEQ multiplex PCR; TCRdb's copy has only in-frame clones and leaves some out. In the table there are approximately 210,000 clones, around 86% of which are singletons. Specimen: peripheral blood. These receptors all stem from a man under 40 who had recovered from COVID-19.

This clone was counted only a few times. CDR3 sequence: CASSEFGTSGQETQYF. CDR3 bases: TGCGCCAGCAGTGAGTTCGGGACTAGCGGGCAAGAGACCCAGTACTTC. V and J are TRBV10-2 and TRBJ2-5, with 12 bases aligning to TRBD2. V lost 1 base to trimming and J lost 2 bases; unmatched junction nucleotides: 2. Germline values: CDR1 WSHSY, CDR2 SAAADI. This CDR3 comprises 16 residues.

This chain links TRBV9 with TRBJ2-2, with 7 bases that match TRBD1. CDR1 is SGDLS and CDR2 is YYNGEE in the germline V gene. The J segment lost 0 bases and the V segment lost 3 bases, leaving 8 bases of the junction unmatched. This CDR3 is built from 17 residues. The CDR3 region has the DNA TGTGCCAGCAGCGAATCAACGGGACAGTCGAACACCGGGGAGCTGTTTTTT. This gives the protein CASSESTGQSNTGELFF.

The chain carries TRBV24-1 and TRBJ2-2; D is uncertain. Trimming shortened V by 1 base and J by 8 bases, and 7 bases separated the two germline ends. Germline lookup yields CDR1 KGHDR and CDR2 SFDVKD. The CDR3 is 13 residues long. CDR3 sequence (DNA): TGTGCCACCAGTGATTTCAGGTTGGGGGAGCTGTTTTTT. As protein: CATSDFRLGELFF.

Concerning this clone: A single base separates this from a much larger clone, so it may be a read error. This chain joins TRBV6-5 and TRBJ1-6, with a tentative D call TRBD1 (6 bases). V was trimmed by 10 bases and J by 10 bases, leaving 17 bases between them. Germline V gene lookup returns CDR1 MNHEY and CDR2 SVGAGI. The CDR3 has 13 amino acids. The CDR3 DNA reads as TGTGCCATGCGACAGGATGTGGAATCACCCCTCCACTTT. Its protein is CAMRQDVESPLHF.

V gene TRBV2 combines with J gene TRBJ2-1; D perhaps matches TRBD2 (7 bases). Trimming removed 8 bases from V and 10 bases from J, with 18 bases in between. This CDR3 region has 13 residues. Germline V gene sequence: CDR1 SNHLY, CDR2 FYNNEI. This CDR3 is CASGGGGRGEQFF. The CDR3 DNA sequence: TGTGCCAGCGGGGGGGGCGGACGCGGGGAGCAGTTCTTC.

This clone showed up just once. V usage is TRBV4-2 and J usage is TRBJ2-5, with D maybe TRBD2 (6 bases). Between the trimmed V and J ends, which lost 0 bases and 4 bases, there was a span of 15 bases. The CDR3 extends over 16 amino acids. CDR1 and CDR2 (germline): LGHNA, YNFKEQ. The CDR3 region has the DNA TGTGCCAGCAGCCAAGATCGACTAGGCGGTCGAGAGACCCAGTACTTC. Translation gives CASSQDRLGGRETQYF.

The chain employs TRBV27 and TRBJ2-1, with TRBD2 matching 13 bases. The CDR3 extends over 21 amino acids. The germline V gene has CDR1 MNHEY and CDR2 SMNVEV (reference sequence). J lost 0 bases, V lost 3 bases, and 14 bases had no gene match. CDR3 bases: TGTGCCAGCAGTTTTTGGGGGTGGACTAGCGGGGGTTATAGCTCCTACAATGAGCAGTTCTTC. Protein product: CASSFWGWTSGGYSSYNEQFF.

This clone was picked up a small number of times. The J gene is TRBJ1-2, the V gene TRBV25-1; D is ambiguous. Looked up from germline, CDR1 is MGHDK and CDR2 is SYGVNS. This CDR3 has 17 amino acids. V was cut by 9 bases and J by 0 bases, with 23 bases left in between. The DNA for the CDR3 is TGTGCCAGTTCCCCGGCAGGATCGGGGTTGGCTAACTATGGCTACACCTTC. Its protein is CASSPAGSGLANYGYTF.

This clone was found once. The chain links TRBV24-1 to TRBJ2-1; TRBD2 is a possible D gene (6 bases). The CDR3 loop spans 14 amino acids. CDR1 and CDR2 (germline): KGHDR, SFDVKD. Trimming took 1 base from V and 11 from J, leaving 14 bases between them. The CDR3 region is CATSDFWDSRQQFF. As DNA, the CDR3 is TGTGCCACCAGTGATTTTTGGGACTCCCGACAGCAGTTCTTC.